A selection of T cell receptor beta chains follows, all from one sample in a study of blood T cells in healthy people across ages. Via MiXCR, TCRdb re-called the 5' RACE reads, giving one row per CDR3 protein. This sample has about 800,000 distinct CDR3 sequences; 20% to 30% occur once, and the top ten carry more than 3%. The same specimen was also included in a second study, on T cells of mothers and their children.

Sample: blood. The receptor set was obtained from a boy aged 5-17 years in good health. The CDR3 runs from the conserved cysteine through the conserved F or W. D genes are given only for firm matches. Size is stated for part of the rows, as once, few or many counts, or as a class when the clone is expanded.

DNA	CDR3	J	size	V	D	length
TGTGCCAGCAGTTATGATTTTGCAGGTGGGCCCTACGAGCAGTACTTC	CASSYDFAGGPYEQYF	TRBJ2-7	once	TRBV28	NA	16
TGCAGTGCTACAACTTTGAGTGCCCGCTCGGGGACCCAGTACTTC	CSATTLSARSGTQYF	TRBJ2-5	few	TRBV20-1	NA	15
TGTGCCAGCAGCTTAGTCCCCACAGGGGGCCAGTCTGAGCAGTACTTC	CASSLVPTGGQSEQYF	TRBJ2-7	NA	TRBV7-2	TRBD1	16
TGTGCCGGAGGACAGGGGTCGGTCTCTGGGGCCAACGTCCTGACTTTC	CAGGQGSVSGANVLTF	TRBJ2-6	NA	TRBV12-3/TRBV12-4	TRBD1	16
TGTGCCAGCAGTTTGGGCGGAGTAACCTACGAGCAGTACTTC	CASSLGGVTYEQYF	TRBJ2-7	few	TRBV27	NA	14
TGTGCCATCAGGAGGGAAGGGGTCATCGGGGAGCTGTTTTTT	CAIRREGVIGELFF	TRBJ2-2	NA	TRBV10-3	NA	14
TGTGCCAGCTCACCTACAGGGGTTCACCAAGAGACCCAGTACTTC	CASSPTGVHQETQYF	TRBJ2-5	few	TRBV18	TRBD1	15
TGCGCCAGCAGCTTGGCCCGGGGGACAGGGGTCCCGAACACTGAAGCTTTCTTT	CASSLARGTGVPNTEAFF	TRBJ1-1	NA	TRBV5-1	TRBD1	18
TGTGCCAGCAGCTTGTGGACTAGCGGGTCTTACAATGAGCAGTTCTTC	CASSLWTSGSYNEQFF	TRBJ2-1	few	TRBV5-5	TRBD2	16
TGCAGTGCTAGAGTCGCCACTCCAACGGATGAGCAGTTCTTC	CSARVATPTDEQFF	TRBJ2-1	NA	TRBV20-1	NA	14
TGCACCAGCAGCCAAGTCGGGAGCCTCTCCTACAATGAGCAGTTCTTC	CTSSQVGSLSYNEQFF	TRBJ2-1	few	TRBV4-3	NA	16
TGTGCCAGCAGCTTAGCTATTGAGGGGGTTTATGGCTACACCTTC	CASSLAIEGVYGYTF	TRBJ1-2	NA	TRBV7-9	NA	15
TGTGCCAGTAGACCGGGACAGGGTGGCCAGCCCCAGCATTTT	CASRPGQGGQPQHF	TRBJ1-5	few	TRBV28	TRBD1	14
TGCAGTGCTACACGACTAGCGGGGCTACCCTACGAGCAGTACTTC	CSATRLAGLPYEQYF	TRBJ2-7	NA	TRBV20-1	TRBD2	15
TGCAGTGCTAAACTAGCGGGGAACTCCTACAATGAGCAGTTCTTC	CSAKLAGNSYNEQFF	TRBJ2-1	few	TRBV20-1	TRBD2	15
TGTGTCAGCAGCTTAAGTTACGGGCTAGCGGGGGCCTACAATGAGCAGTTCTTC	CVSSLSYGLAGAYNEQFF	TRBJ2-1	NA	TRBV13	TRBD2	18
TGCAGTGCTAGCGCTAGCGGGAGGCTCTACGAGCAGTACTTC	CSASASGRLYEQYF	TRBJ2-7	few	TRBV20-1	TRBD2	14
TGTGCCAGCAGTTACTCCGGGACAGGAGAGACCCAGTACTTC	CASSYSGTGETQYF	TRBJ2-5	many	TRBV6-6	TRBD1	14
TGTGCCACCAGTGACGGGACAGGGGGCAGCACCCAGTACTTC	CATSDGTGGSTQYF	TRBJ2-5	few	TRBV24-1	TRBD1	14
TGCGCCAGCAGCTACAACAGACAGCAAGAGACCCAGTACTTC	CASSYNRQQETQYF	TRBJ2-5	NA	TRBV5-1	NA	14
TGCAGTGCTAGAGTCATGGGGGGTTTAGCCAAAAACATTCAGTACTTC	CSARVMGGLAKNIQYF	TRBJ2-4	few	TRBV20-1	NA	16
TGTGCCAGTAGGAGAACTGGGGCCAACGTCCTGACTTTC	CASRRTGANVLTF	TRBJ2-6	NA	TRBV28	NA	13
TGTGCCAGCAGCTTAGCGGGGACAGGTCACGAGCAGTACTTC	CASSLAGTGHEQYF	TRBJ2-7	few	TRBV7-2	TRBD1	14
TGTGCCAGCAGCGTACTAGGGGCGGGGAGCTCCTACGAGCAGTACTTC	CASSVLGAGSSYEQYF	TRBJ2-7	few	TRBV7-8	NA	16
TGCAGCGCCGTAGTTCCAAAGATGGTGAACACTGAAGCTTTCTTT	CSAVVPKMVNTEAFF	TRBJ1-1	NA	TRBV20-1	NA	15
TGTGCCAGCAGTTATAGGAGGACAGCCGCCTACGAGCAGTACTTC	CASSYRRTAAYEQYF	TRBJ2-7	NA	TRBV6-2/TRBV6-3	NA	15
TGCAGTGCTAGAGATGGGAGGGACCAGTACTTC	CSARDGRDQYF	TRBJ2-4	NA	TRBV20-1	TRBD2	11
TGTGCCAGCAGCCACCCGGGAGGGAAAAATGAAAAACTGTTTTTT	CASSHPGGKNEKLFF	TRBJ1-4	NA	TRBV28	NA	15
TGCAGCGTTAGCCTTACGGAATACGAGCAGTACTTC	CSVSLTEYEQYF	TRBJ2-7	NA	TRBV29-1	NA	12